The clone carrying this T cell receptor (beta chain) was seen a handful of times. Its antigen is undetermined. V was clipped by 2 bases and J by 7 bases, with 15 bases between them. This CDR3 region has 15 residues. This sample is drawn from a study of identical twins. Study conclusions and caveats: Not following the same donors, the study drew its conclusions from cross-sectional statistical analysis. Sequences that were out-of-frame, alpha and twin-shared displayed an excess of low generation probability.

TCRdb re-derived calls from the 5' RACE reads in MiXCR, one entry per CDR3 protein. The sample contains hundreds of thousands of distinct CDR3 sequences, 9% to 15% of which appear only once. The sample also formed part of further work on yellow fever vaccine responses in identical twins.

Sequencing used PBMCs. This clonotype originated in a woman younger than 30 in good health. The gene calls are TRBV12-3 or TRBV12-4 and TRBJ1-5; D possibly corresponds to TRBD1 (6 bases). CDR3: CASSLRLDRTQPQHF. For the CDR3, the DNA is TGTGCCAGCAGTTTAAGGCTAGACAGGACCCAGCCCCAGCATTTT.